The clone carrying this T cell receptor (beta chain) was observed a handful of times. This sample was taken from a study of blood T cell repertoires in COVID-19. Looking at the study overall: COVID-19 samples, acute and convalescent, were from the United States, Italy and Spain. T cells, B-cell-depleted T cells, or PBMCs provided the cDNA or gDNA that served as material.

The repertoire was sequenced with immunoSEQ multiplex PCR; TCRdb's copy has only in-frame clones and lacks some. This sample has roughly 250,000 clones, with roughly 87% found just once. This CDR3 is built from 13 residues. In germline, CDR1 is MNHNS, CDR2 SASEGT. The ends were cut back, 3 bases at V and 6 bases at J, with 8 bases in the middle. Clinical history as reported by participants underpinned cohort assignment. The gene calls are TRBV6-1 and TRBJ2-2, with unresolved D. Sample: PBMCs or T cells enriched from blood (not recorded which). This receptor was identified in a woman in her twenties or thirties with acute COVID-19. CDR3 residues: CASSDPVPGELFF. CDR3 sequence (DNA): TGTGCCAGCAGTGATCCAGTACCCGGGGAGCTGTTTTTT.